Shown below are 4 T cell receptor beta chains from a single sample sequenced in a study of blood T cell repertoires in COVID-19. Clones were read by immunoSEQ multiplex PCR, and TCRdb kept only the in-frame ones, dropping some. Seen here are about 320,000 clones, around 85% observed once, and the top ten hold 1.5% to 2%. The sequenced sample was PBMCs or T cells enriched from blood (not recorded which). The receptor set was obtained from a woman aged 25 to 39 who had been exposed to COVID-19.

V usage is TRBV2 and J usage is TRBJ1-1; possible D gene TRBD1, 5 bases. The ends were cut back, 2 bases at V and 1 base at J, with 11 bases in the middle. Germline V gives CDR1 SNHLY, CDR2 FYNNEI. This CDR3 is built from 15 residues. The CDR3 reads CASSERQSQNTEAFF. In DNA, the CDR3 is TGTGCCAGCAGTGAAAGACAGTCTCAGAACACTGAAGCTTTCTTT.

Details on this clone: Other DNA sequences from this sample encode an identical CDR3 as well. The chain uses TRBV19 and TRBJ1-5; TRBD1 aligns across 10 bases. The length of the CDR3 is 14 residues. The V gene's germline CDR1 is LNHDA and CDR2 SQIVND (reference sequence). Trimming removed 8 bases from V and 2 bases from J; junction bases left unmatched: 3. In nucleotides, the CDR3 is TGTGCCAGTTCCGGGACAGGGGGCAATCAGCCCCAGCATTTT. Protein product: CASSGTGGNQPQHF. The full variable domain, its missing parts supplied by reference TRBV19 and TRBJ1-5, is DGGITQSPKYLFRKEGQNVTLSCEQNLNHDAMYWYRQDPGQGLRLIYYSQIVNDFQKGDIAEGYSVSREKKESFPLTVTSAQKNPTAFYLCASSGTGGNQPQHFGDGTRLSIL.

The chain is built from TRBV5-1 and TRBJ1-1; 7 bases map to TRBD1. The germline CDR1 and CDR2 sequences are SGHRS and YFSETQ. The J segment lost 2 bases and the V segment lost 4 bases, leaving 8 bases of the junction unmatched. CDR3 size: 15 residues. For the CDR3, the DNA is TGCGCCAGCAGCGTTTTGGACAGGCCCAACACTGAAGCTTTCTTT. Translating it yields CASSVLDRPNTEAFF.

This clone has just a few counts. The chain has TRBV7-3 and TRBJ1-1; D call uncertain. V was shortened by 2 bases and J by 3 bases, with 13 bases between the two germline ends. The CDR3 loop spans 15 amino acids. Per the germline V gene, CDR1 is SGHTA and CDR2 is FQGTGA. The CDR3 sequence: CASSLSPYGDTEAFF. CDR3 bases: TGTGCCAGCAGCTTATCGCCTTACGGGGACACTGAAGCTTTCTTT.